The rows below give T cell receptor beta chains drawn from one sample of a study of T cell responses to AZD1222 COVID-19 vaccine. Sequenced by immunoSEQ multiplex PCR; TCRdb stores in-frame clones only, minus some. In the table there are 200,000 or so clones, almost 95% of which are singletons. Here the sequenced sample was peripheral blood, taken on day 0 of AZD1222 vaccination. These receptors were taken from an adult in good health. Both conserved end residues are part of each CDR3. D genes are given only for firm matches. Clone size is shown for a subset of rows, as once, few, many or a class of expanded clone.

V	D	size	J	DNA	CDR3
TRBV6-5	TRBD1	-	TRBJ2-6	TGTGCCAGCACAGAACAGGGGTCTGGGGCCAACGTCCTGACTTTC	CASTEQGSGANVLTF
TRBV4-2	-	-	TRBJ2-2	TGTGCCAGCAGCCAAACAACGAACACCGGGGAGCTGTTTTTT	CASSQTTNTGELFF
TRBV18	TRBD1	-	TRBJ1-1	TGTGCCAGCTCACCAGCTGCAGGGGGTTTTGAGAACACTGAAGCTTTCTTT	CASSPAAGGFENTEAFF
TRBV5-1	-	-	TRBJ1-3	TGCGCCAGCAGCTTGGAACACCTCTCTGGAAACACCATATATTTT	CASSLEHLSGNTIYF
TRBV28	TRBD1	-	TRBJ1-1	TGTGCCAGCAGGGCGACAGGGGACACTGAAGCTTTCTTT	CASRATGDTEAFF
TRBV6-5	TRBD2	-	TRBJ2-1	TGTGCCAGCGGACTAGCGCCCGAGCAGTTCTTC	CASGLAPEQFF
TRBV9	-	-	TRBJ1-3	TGTGCCAGCAGCGTAGTCCCGGCTGGAAACACCATATATTTT	CASSVVPAGNTIYF
TRBV18	-	-	TRBJ2-1	TGTGCCAGCTCACCGACCATAACAGGCCATGAGCAGTTCTTC	CASSPTITGHEQFF
TRBV6-1	TRBD1	-	TRBJ1-1	TGTGCCAGCAGTGACCGGGACAGGACTGAAGCTTTCTTT	CASSDRDRTEAFF
TRBV27	-	-	TRBJ1-1	TGTGCCAGCAGTTTTGACAGAATGAACACTGAAGCTTTCTTT	CASSFDRMNTEAFF
TRBV7-9	-	-	TRBJ1-2	TGTGCCAGCAGCTTAGTTCAGATTGGCTACACCTTC	CASSLVQIGYTF
TRBV5-1	-	-	TRBJ1-6	TGCGCCAGCAGCTTGGGGGCAGGGAATTCACCCCTCCACTTT	CASSLGAGNSPLHF
TRBV27	-	-	TRBJ1-1	TGTGCCAGCAGGATGTTGGGGGGCGCGACTGAAGCTTTCTTT	CASRMLGGATEAFF
TRBV3-1/TRBV3-2	-	-	TRBJ1-6	TGTGCCAGCAGCCAAGCGGCTCGGGGTAATTCACCCCTCCACTTT	CASSQAARGNSPLHF
TRBV6-2/TRBV6-3	-	-	TRBJ1-5	TGTGCCAGCAGCATTACAGGGCGAAATCAGCCCCAGCATTTT	CASSITGRNQPQHF
TRBV18	-	-	TRBJ2-5	TGTGCCAGCTCACCAACTGAAGAGACCCAGTACTTC	CASSPTEETQYF
TRBV10-2	-	-	TRBJ2-1	TGCGCCAGCAGTGAGTCGATTTCCGATGATGAGCAGTTCTTC	CASSESISDDEQFF
TRBV7-9	-	-	TRBJ2-7	TGTGCCAGCAGCTTACAAGCCAGCATGGGCGAGCAGTACTTC	CASSLQASMGEQYF
TRBV7-2	-	-	TRBJ1-2	TGTGCCAGCAGCCCGGCCCCCGTGGAACTTGACTACACCTTC	CASSPAPVELDYTF
TRBV27	-	-	TRBJ2-2	TGTGCCAGCAGGCCCGTTGCGAACACCGGGGAGCTGTTTTTT	CASRPVANTGELFF
TRBV6-5	-	-	TRBJ1-4	TGTGCCAGTTTTGGACCCGACAGGCGTGATGAAAAACTGTTTTTT	CASFGPDRRDEKLFF
TRBV6-2/TRBV6-3	TRBD2	-	TRBJ2-7	TGTGCCAGCAGTTATTCTAGCGGGTTCACCTACGAGCAGTACTTC	CASSYSSGFTYEQYF
TRBV28	-	-	TRBJ1-2	TGTGCCAGCAATCGGGGAGCCTTGGGCTATGGCTACACCTTC	CASNRGALGYGYTF
TRBV19	TRBD1	-	TRBJ2-7	TGTGCCAGTAGTACGACCACAGGGGGCAACGAGCAGTACTTC	CASSTTTGGNEQYF
TRBV13	-	-	TRBJ2-2	TGTGCCAGCAGCTTACGGCAGGGTCGGGTGGCGAACACCGGGGAGCTGTTTTTT	CASSLRQGRVANTGELFF
TRBV14	TRBD2	-	TRBJ2-7	TGTGCCAGCAGCCAAGAAGGCGGGAGGTTCTACGAGCAGTACTTC	CASSQEGGRFYEQYF
TRBV28	-	once	TRBJ2-5	TGTGCCAGCAGTTCCCCCGGGCAGGGGGAGGACCAAGAGACCCAGTACTTC	CASSSPGQGEDQETQYF
TRBV7-8	TRBD1	once	TRBJ2-1	TGTGCCAGCAGCTTACCGAGGACAGGGCACCACAATGAGCAGTTCTTC	CASSLPRTGHHNEQFF
TRBV19	TRBD1	-	TRBJ1-2	TGTGCCAGTAGTACCCAATCGACAGGGCGCTATGGCTACACCTTC	CASSTQSTGRYGYTF
TRBV5-1	TRBD1	-	TRBJ2-7	TGCGCCAGCAGCTTACCACCGGGACAGGGGTCTTCAAGCGTTCTTAACGAGCAGTACTTC	CASSLPPGQGSSSVLNEQYF
TRBV5-6	-	-	TRBJ1-2	TGTGCCAGCAGCTTGATCAACACCATCTATGGCTACACCTTC	CASSLINTIYGYTF
TRBV12-5	-	-	TRBJ2-2	TGTGCTAGTGGTTGGAAGGGAACTTCATTCGGGGGGGAGCTGTTTTTT	CASGWKGTSFGGELFF
TRBV19	-	-	TRBJ1-1	TGTGCCACTTCTTTGGGAGGATATACTGAAGCTTTCTTT	CATSLGGYTEAFF
TRBV11-2	-	-	TRBJ2-7	TGTGCCAGCAGCTTAGGATCTCCGGGCGAGCAGTACTTC	CASSLGSPGEQYF
TRBV27	TRBD1	-	TRBJ2-7	TGTGCCAGCAGTTTCAGAAACAGGGGCGAGCAGTACTTC	CASSFRNRGEQYF
TRBV6-5	-	-	TRBJ1-2	TGTGCCAGCAGCCCCGGGACGGGAGTTTATGGCTACACCTTC	CASSPGTGVYGYTF
TRBV28	TRBD2	-	TRBJ2-2	TGTGCCAGCAGTTCGCCTCGCGGGAGCGATATCACCGGGGAGCTGTTTTTT	CASSSPRGSDITGELFF
TRBV28	-	-	TRBJ2-3	TGTGCCAGCAGTTTTACAGATACGCAGTATTTT	CASSFTDTQYF
TRBV27	TRBD1	-	TRBJ1-1	TGTGCCAGCAGTTTATCTGGACAGGGTGGCACTGAAGCTTTCTTT	CASSLSGQGGTEAFF
TRBV27	TRBD2	-	TRBJ2-1	TGTGCCAGCAGTTCGGGACTAGCGTCCTACAATGAGCAGTTCTTC	CASSSGLASYNEQFF
TRBV5-1	-	-	TRBJ1-1	TGCGCCAGCAGCTTGGCCTCGGTGAACACTGAAGCTTTCTTT	CASSLASVNTEAFF
TRBV28	-	-	TRBJ1-2	TGTGCCAGTCAGGCTAACTATGGCTACACCTTC	CASQANYGYTF
TRBV2	-	-	TRBJ1-2	TGTGCCAGCAGTGAAGTCGGAGGGGGGTTGGATGGCTACACCTTC	CASSEVGGGLDGYTF
TRBV27	-	-	TRBJ1-4	TGTGCCAGCAGTTCCCAGTCCCGAGAAAAACTGTTTTTT	CASSSQSREKLFF
TRBV5-4	-	once	TRBJ1-5	TGTGCCAGCAGCCGAAATGGGGGAGGCAATCAGCCCCAGCATTTT	CASSRNGGGNQPQHF
TRBV29-1	TRBD2	-	TRBJ2-7	TGCAGCGCCTGGACTAGCGGAAGCTCCTACGAGCAGTACTTC	CSAWTSGSSYEQYF
TRBV7-8	TRBD2	-	TRBJ2-3	TGTGCCAGCAGCCCGTTAGCGGGAGGTAGCACAGATACGCAGTATTTT	CASSPLAGGSTDTQYF
TRBV11-1	-	-	TRBJ2-3	TGTGCCAGCAGCCTGGACTCTGGTAGGGATACGCAGTATTTT	CASSLDSGRDTQYF
TRBV7-2	TRBD1	-	TRBJ1-1	TGTGCCAGCAGCTTAGGGACAGGCACTGAAGCTTTCTTT	CASSLGTGTEAFF
TRBV9	-	few	TRBJ1-1	TGTGCCAGCAGCGTAGAGCCTAAAGGGGCTGAAGCTTTCTTT	CASSVEPKGAEAFF
TRBV5-1	TRBD1	-	TRBJ2-7	TGCGCCAGCAGCTTGGACAGGGGGCACGAGCAGTACTTC	CASSLDRGHEQYF
TRBV5-1	-	-	TRBJ2-7	TGCGCCAGCAGCTTGGAAGCCGGGAGAAAGTACGAGCAGTACTTC	CASSLEAGRKYEQYF
TRBV5-4	TRBD1	-	TRBJ1-2	TGTGCCAGCAGCTTTCAGGGACAGGGGCTCTATGGCTACACCTTC	CASSFQGQGLYGYTF